This TCR beta chain is from a study of T cell responses to AZD1222 COVID-19 vaccine (dated by TCRdb to the early 2020s). Regarding the research as a whole: AZD1222 recipients with second doses at about 4 weeks or about 12 weeks were pooled, because spike-specific TCR depth and breadth did not differ between schedules. TCR sequencing was performed for roughly 250 trial participants, of whom 207 were given two doses of AZD1222 and some 25 were given two doses of MenACWY control vaccine. Enrollment into the trials was organized by age into subgroups of 18-55, 56-69 and 70-plus years, and those subgroups contained roughly 160, 29 and 62 TCR-sequenced participants, respectively.

Here is what the overall study found, with its caveats: The 56-69-year group was small, and its depth increase did not reach significance, likely because of low power. Because no samples from the day 14 peak response were available, repertoires could be characterized only after the peak T cell response. Nearly half of unique spike-specific TCRs reportedly recognized epitopes outside regions mutated in the B.1.351 and B.1.1.7 variants. A significant rise in spike-specific TCR breadth and depth was observed after two AZD1222 doses relative to day 0 and relative to MenACWY recipients. Only five to seven AZD1222 recipients were SARS-CoV-2 seropositive at baseline, limiting conclusions about previously exposed vaccinees. Most participants were white British and females outnumbered males, and the authors suggested that clonal diversity may have been underestimated. The vaccine-associated CD4 TCRs covered the entire spike protein, and the dominant responses fell in regions 160-218 and 743-854.

The CDR3 regions of human TCRbeta chains were analyzed by immunosequencing. Per the original workflow: TCRs in the repertoires were matched against a reference library of SARS-CoV-2-specific TCRs that had been generated with the MIRA antigen-specificity platform. Breadth was defined as the fraction of unique TCRs that were SARS-CoV-2-associated, and depth was defined as the fraction of total T cells that were SARS-CoV-2-associated. Using the MIRA data, every spike-specific TCR was mapped to the spike region that the TCR reacted to and assigned to either a CD4 or a CD8 class. Log10-transformed breadth and depth values were compared by one-way ANOVA with Sidak's multiple comparisons tests. What TCRdb holds here is the immuneACCESS table cut down to in-frame rearrangements. Part of the clones is not present; checked against another copy, under half of the missing clones reflect an unresolved V gene, and the others are unexplained. D and trimming come from the DNA, and the V and J calls and clone size come from that table. The sample data list about 110,000 clones, and roughly nine tenths of these were observed just once. Jointly, the top ten make up around 1.2% of the sample.

The sample's time point label is to be understood as: baseline before first vaccination. Vaccinee samples came from UK trials COV001 and COV002, including a single-blind randomized controlled phase 2/3 trial of AZD1222 (ChAdOx1 nCoV-19) in healthy adults. Trial participant PBMC samples were collected at day 0 and day 28 after the second dose for TCRbeta chain sequencing. Note on this clone: Its antigen target is currently unknown. Within one base of it there is no much larger clone, and no base qualities were kept.

The germline V gene gives CDR1 as MNHEY and CDR2 as SVGAGI. Including the terminal cysteine and phenylalanine, the CDR3 comprises 14 residues. Kept here is only the CDR3 DNA, which spans 42 bases and is read in frame from base 1. Trimming takes 7 bases from V and 0 bases from J, and the germline ends sit 13 bases apart. This receptor was identified in an adult in good health. Material: peripheral blood, obtained on day 0 of AZD1222 vaccination. The sequence links TRBV6-5 to TRBJ2-7; the D gene could be TRBD1 or TRBD2, each one agreeing over 5 bases. The DNA sequence reads TGTGCCAGCACTACGGGACCTAGCTCCTACGAGCAGTACTTC. This is translated as CASTTGPSSYEQYF.